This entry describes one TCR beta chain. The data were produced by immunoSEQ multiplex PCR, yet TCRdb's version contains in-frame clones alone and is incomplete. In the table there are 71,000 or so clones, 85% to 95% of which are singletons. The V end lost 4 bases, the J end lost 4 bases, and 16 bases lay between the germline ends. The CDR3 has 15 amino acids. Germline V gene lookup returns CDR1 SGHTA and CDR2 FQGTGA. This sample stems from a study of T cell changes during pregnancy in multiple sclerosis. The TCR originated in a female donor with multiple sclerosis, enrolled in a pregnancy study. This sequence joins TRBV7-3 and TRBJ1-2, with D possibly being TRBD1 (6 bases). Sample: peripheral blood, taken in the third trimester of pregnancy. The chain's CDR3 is CASSSQGLTTYGYTF. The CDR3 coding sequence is TGTGCCAGCAGCTCCCAGGGGCTTACTACCTATGGCTACACCTTC.